Below, 9 T cell receptor beta chains from the same sample are listed, as sequenced in a study of beta chain features in type 1 diabetes. Sequenced material consisted of expressed TCRB transcripts (all of the isolated RNA was reverse transcribed). Produced via immunoSEQ multiplex PCR; TCRdb's table is partial and in-frame only. The sample has roughly 250,000 clones; roughly two thirds are singletons. Specimen: naive CD4+ T cells from blood. These receptors all come from a man younger than 45 in good health.

The chain links TRBV9 to TRBJ2-3, with D perhaps matching TRBD2 (6 bases). The ends were cut back, 4 bases at V and 2 bases at J, with 14 bases in the middle. There are 15 residues in the CDR3. The germline V gene encodes CDR1 SGDLS and CDR2 YYNGEE. CDR3 bases: TGTGCCAGCAGCTTGAGCGGGCGGACCACAGATACGCAGTATTTT. Translated: CASSLSGRTTDTQYF.

This clone has only a few counts. The chain has TRBV4-3 and TRBJ2-7, with D possibly being TRBD2 (5 bases). Per germline, CDR1 LGHNA and CDR2 YSLEER. Trimming shortened V by 5 bases and J by 1 base, and 12 bases separated the two germline ends. The CDR3 spans 14 residues. CDR3 residues: CASSSWTGSYEQYF. The DNA for the CDR3 is TGCGCCAGCAGCTCATGGACGGGATCCTACGAGCAGTACTTC.

The chain employs TRBV28 and TRBJ2-5; D is unresolved. The germline V and J ends were trimmed by 5 bases and 4 bases, with 5 bases remaining between them. Germline CDR1 and CDR2: MDHEN and SYDVKM. The CDR3 consists of 11 residues. The CDR3 nucleotides are TGTGCCAGCAGTCACCTAGAGACCCAGTACTTC. Residues: CASSHLETQYF.

This chain joins TRBV2 and TRBJ2-3, with D uncertain. The CDR3 contains 11 residues. The V gene lost 9 bases and the J gene lost 4 bases, with 8 bases spanning the gap. Germline V lookup: CDR1 SNHLY, CDR2 FYNNEI. The CDR3 protein is CASGLSDTQYF. The CDR3 DNA sequence: TGTGCCAGTGGCCTGTCAGATACGCAGTATTTT.

In its sample, this clone was seen once. The CDR3 sequence is CASSPGPGEETQYF. In nucleotides, the CDR3 is TGTGCCAGCAGCCCGGGCCCAGGGGAAGAGACCCAGTACTTC. This sequence joins TRBV9 and TRBJ2-5, with a tentative D call TRBD1 (6 bases). The CDR3 extends over 14 amino acids. Germline CDR1 and CDR2: SGDLS and YYNGEE. V was cut by 4 bases and J by 3 bases, with 13 bases left in between.

The chain joins TRBV5-1 to TRBJ1-1; TRBD1 matches at 7 bases. The germline V gene has CDR1 SGHRS and CDR2 YFSETQ. V was clipped by 4 bases and J by 2 bases; unmatched bases: 5. There are 14 residues in the CDR3. Here the CDR3 DNA reads TGCGCCAGCAGCCAGAGACAGGGAAACACTGAAGCTTTCTTT. Its protein is CASSQRQGNTEAFF.

This sequence joins TRBV29-1 and TRBJ2-3; 10 nucleotides agree with TRBD2. Germline V gene sequence: CDR1 SQVTM, CDR2 ANQGSEA. This CDR3 region has 15 residues. V trimming: 1 base; J trimming: 4 bases; junction bases outside the gene matches: 5. The CDR3 protein is CSVEASGRAPDTQYF. As DNA, the CDR3 is TGCAGCGTTGAAGCGAGCGGGAGGGCCCCAGATACGCAGTATTTT.

The chain uses TRBV19 and TRBJ1-1; no clear D. Germline V gene lookup returns CDR1 LNHDA and CDR2 SQIVND (reference sequence). Trimming shortened V by 6 bases and J by 3 bases, and 8 bases separated the two germline ends. The CDR3 consists of 12 residues. CDR3 in DNA: TGTGCCAGTAGGTCCGCGTACACTGAAGCTTTCTTT. As protein: CASRSAYTEAFF. Based on the CDR3 plus reference TRBV19 and TRBJ1-1, the full variable domain is DGGITQSPKYLFRKEGQNVTLSCEQNLNHDAMYWYRQDPGQGLRLIYYSQIVNDFQKGDIAEGYSVSREKKESFPLTVTSAQKNPTAFYLCASRSAYTEAFFGQGTRLTVV.

This chain connects TRBV25-1 to TRBJ1-4, with TRBD1 matching 7 bases. This CDR3 is 14 amino acids long. CDR1 is MGHDK and CDR2 is SYGVNS in the germline V gene. The ends lost 3 bases at V and 8 bases at J; junction bases unmatched: 6. CDR3 protein: CASSDEQGIEKLFF. The CDR3 nucleotides read TGTGCCAGCAGTGACGAACAGGGGATCGAAAAACTGTTTTTT.